This note documents a single T cell receptor beta chain sequence. What it binds is not known. This specimen comes from a study of CD8 T cells in Susac syndrome. The study, taken as a whole, reports: TCR sequencing and HLA analysis covered a relatively small number of individuals.

Germline V gives CDR1 MDHEN, CDR2 SYDVKM. Trimming removed 7 bases at V and 6 bases at J, with 18 bases between. CDR3 length: 15 residues. It was with random hexamers that roughly 0.5 to 1 ug RNA was reverse transcribed. Amplification of TCR beta CDR3 was carried out by immunoSEQ multiplex PCR, which covered 54 Vbeta and 13 Jbeta segments. TCRdb itself ran the immunoSEQ multiplex PCR reads through MiXCR, one entry per CDR3 protein. The profile covers approximately 130,000 distinct CDR3 sequences, with about 93% appearing a single time and 0.24% taken by the ten largest. Negative magnetic isolation gave CD8+ and CD4+ cells; FACS enriched CD8+ TEMRA.

The rearrangement links TRBV28 to TRBJ1-4, with a possible D match to TRBD1 (5 bases). Specimen: CD8+ T cells from PBMCs. The sequence came from a human donor with multiple sclerosis. The CDR3 DNA follows: TGTGCCAGCAACGCAGGGACGGCAGAAGATGAAAAACTGTTTTTT. Protein: CASNAGTAEDEKLFF.